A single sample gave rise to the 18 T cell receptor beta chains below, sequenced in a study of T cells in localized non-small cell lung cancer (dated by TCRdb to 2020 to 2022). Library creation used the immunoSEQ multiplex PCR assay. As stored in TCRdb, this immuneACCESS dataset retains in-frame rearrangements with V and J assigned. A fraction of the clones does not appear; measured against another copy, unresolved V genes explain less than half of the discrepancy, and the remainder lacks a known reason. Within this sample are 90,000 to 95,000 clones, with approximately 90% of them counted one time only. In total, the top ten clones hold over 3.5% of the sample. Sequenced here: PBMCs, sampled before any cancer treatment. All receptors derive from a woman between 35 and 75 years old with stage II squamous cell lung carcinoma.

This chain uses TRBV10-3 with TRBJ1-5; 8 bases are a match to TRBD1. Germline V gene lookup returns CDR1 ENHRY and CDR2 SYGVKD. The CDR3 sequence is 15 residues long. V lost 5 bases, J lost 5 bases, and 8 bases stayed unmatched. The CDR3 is CAISPDRARDQPQHF. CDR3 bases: TGTGCCATCAGTCCGGACAGGGCTAGGGATCAGCCCCAGCATTTT.

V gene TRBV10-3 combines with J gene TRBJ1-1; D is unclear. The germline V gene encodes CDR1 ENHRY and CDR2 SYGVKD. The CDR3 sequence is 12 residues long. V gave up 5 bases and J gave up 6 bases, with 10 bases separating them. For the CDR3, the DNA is TGTGCCATCAGTTCCGGGTCTCCTGAAGCTTTCTTT. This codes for CAISSGSPEAFF.

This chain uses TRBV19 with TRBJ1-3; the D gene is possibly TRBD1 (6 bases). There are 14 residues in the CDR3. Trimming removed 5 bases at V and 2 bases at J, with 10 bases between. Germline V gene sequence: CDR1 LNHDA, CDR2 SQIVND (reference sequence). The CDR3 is CASSLDRTGNTIYF. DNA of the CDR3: TGTGCCAGTAGTCTTGACAGGACTGGAAACACCATATATTTT.

The CDR3 region is CATSRDLTGELFF. Written as DNA, the CDR3 is TGTGCCACCAGCAGGGACTTGACCGGGGAGCTGTTTTTT. The chain links TRBV15 to TRBJ2-2; D might be TRBD2 (5 bases). V lost 3 bases, J lost 5 bases, and 7 bases lay in between. Germline V gene sequence: CDR1 LNHNV, CDR2 YYDKDF (reference sequence). The CDR3 has 13 residues.

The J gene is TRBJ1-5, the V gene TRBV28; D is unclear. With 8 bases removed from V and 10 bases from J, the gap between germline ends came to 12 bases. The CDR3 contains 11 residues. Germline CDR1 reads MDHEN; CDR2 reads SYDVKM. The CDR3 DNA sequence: TGTGCCAGCCACTCCTCGGGCCCCCAGCATTTT. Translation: CASHSSGPQHF.

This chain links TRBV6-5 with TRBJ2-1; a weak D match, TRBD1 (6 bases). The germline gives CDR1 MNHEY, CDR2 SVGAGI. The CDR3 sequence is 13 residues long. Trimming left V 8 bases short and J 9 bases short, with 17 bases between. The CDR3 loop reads CASSQRGYGEQFF. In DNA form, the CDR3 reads TGTGCCAGCTCCCAGAGGGGGTATGGTGAGCAGTTCTTC.

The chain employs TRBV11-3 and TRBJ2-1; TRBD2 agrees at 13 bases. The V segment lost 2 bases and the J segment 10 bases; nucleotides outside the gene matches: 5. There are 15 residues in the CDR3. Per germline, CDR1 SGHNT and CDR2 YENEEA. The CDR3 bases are TGTGCCAGCAGCTTAACTAGCGGGGGGGCCTCCGAGCAGTTCTTC. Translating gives CASSLTSGGASEQFF.

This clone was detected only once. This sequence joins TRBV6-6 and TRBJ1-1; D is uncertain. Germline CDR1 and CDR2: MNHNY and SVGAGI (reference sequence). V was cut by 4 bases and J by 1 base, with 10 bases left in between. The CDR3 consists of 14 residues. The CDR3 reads CASSSGHKNTEAFF. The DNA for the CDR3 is TGTGCCAGCAGTTCGGGCCACAAGAACACTGAAGCTTTCTTT.

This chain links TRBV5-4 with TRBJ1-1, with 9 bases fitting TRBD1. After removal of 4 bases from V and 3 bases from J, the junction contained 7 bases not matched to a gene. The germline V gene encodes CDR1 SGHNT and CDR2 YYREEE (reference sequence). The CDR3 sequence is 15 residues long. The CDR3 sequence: CASSAGQGFDTEAFF. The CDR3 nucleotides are TGTGCCAGCAGCGCCGGACAGGGGTTCGACACTGAAGCTTTCTTT.

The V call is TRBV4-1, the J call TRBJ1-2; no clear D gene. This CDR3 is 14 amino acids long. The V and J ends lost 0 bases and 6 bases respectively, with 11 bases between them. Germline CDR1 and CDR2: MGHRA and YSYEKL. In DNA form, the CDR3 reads TGCGCCAGCAGCCAAGAGGGTTCGACCAATGGCTACACCTTC. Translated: CASSQEGSTNGYTF.

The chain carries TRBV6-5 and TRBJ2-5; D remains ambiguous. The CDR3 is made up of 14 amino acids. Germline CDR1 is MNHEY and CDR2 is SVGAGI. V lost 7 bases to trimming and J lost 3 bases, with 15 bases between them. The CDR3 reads CASNQWGREETQYF. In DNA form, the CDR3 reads TGTGCCAGCAACCAATGGGGTCGGGAAGAGACCCAGTACTTC.

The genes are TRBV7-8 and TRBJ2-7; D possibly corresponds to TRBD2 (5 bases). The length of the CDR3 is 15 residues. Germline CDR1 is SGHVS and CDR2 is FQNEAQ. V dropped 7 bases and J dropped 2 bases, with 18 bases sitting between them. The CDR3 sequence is CASTHSRGKTYEQYF. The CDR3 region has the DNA TGTGCCAGCACTCACAGCCGAGGGAAGACCTACGAGCAGTACTTC.

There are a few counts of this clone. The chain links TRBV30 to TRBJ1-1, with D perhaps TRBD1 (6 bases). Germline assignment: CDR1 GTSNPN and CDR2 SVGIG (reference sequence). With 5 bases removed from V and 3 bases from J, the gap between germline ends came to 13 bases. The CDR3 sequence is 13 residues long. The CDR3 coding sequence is TGTGCCTGGTCGGACAGAGCGGACACTGAAGCTTTCTTT. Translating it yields CAWSDRADTEAFF.

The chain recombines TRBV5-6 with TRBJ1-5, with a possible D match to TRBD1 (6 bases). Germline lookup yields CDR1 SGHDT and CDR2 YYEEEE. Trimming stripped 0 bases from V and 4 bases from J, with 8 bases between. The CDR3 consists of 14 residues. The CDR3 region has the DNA TGTGCCAGCAGCTTGGGACAGGCTAATCAGCCCCAGCATTTT. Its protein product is CASSLGQANQPQHF.

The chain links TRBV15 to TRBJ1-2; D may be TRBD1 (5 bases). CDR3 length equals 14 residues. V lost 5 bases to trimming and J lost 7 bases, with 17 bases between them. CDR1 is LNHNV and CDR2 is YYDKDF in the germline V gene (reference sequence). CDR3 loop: CATSPVGGAGGYTF. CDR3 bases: TGTGCCACCAGCCCAGTGGGAGGGGCGGGTGGCTACACCTTC.

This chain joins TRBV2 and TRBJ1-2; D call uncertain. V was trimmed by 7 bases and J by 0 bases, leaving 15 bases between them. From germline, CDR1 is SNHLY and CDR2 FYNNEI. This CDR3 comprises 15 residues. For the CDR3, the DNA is TGTGCCAGCACCCCTGGAGGAAATTCTAACTATGGCTACACCTTC. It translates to CASTPGGNSNYGYTF.

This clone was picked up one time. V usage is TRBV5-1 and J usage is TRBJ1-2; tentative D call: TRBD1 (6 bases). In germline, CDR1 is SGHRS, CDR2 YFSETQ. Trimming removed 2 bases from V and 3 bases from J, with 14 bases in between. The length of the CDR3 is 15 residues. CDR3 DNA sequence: TGCGCCAGCAGCTTCGGAACAGGGAATCACTATGGCTACACCTTC. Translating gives CASSFGTGNHYGYTF.

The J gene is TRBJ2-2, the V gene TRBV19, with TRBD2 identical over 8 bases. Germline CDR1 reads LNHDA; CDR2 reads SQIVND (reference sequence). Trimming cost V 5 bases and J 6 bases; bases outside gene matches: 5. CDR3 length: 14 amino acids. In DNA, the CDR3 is TGTGCCAGTAGTTCCTGGACTAGCCCCGGGGAGCTGTTTTTT. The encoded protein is CASSSWTSPGELFF.